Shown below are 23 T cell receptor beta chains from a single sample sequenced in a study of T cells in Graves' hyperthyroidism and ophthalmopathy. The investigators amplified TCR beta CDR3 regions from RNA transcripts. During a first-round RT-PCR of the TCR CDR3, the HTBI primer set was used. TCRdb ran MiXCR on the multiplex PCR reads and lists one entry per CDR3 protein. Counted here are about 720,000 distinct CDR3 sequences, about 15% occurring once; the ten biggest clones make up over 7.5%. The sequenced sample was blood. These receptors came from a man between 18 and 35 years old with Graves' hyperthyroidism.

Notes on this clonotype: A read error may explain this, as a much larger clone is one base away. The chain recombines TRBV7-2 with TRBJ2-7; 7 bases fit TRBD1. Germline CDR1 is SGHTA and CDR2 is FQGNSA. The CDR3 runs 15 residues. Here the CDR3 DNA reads TGTGCCAGCAGCGTACGGGACAGCGAATCCTACGGGCAGTACTTC. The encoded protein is CASSVRDSESYGQYF.

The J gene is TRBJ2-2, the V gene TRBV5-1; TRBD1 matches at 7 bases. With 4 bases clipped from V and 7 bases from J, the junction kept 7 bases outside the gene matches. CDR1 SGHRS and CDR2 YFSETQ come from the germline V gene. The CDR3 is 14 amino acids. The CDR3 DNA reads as TGCGCCAGCAGCGTTTCCCCAGGGGGCGGGGAGCTGTTTTTT. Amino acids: CASSVSPGGGELFF.

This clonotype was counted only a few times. The DNA of the CDR3 is TGTGCCAGCAGAGTGACTAGCGGACCGCCCGGGGAGCTGTTTTTT. The encoded protein is CASRVTSGPPGELFF. J is TRBJ2-2 and V is TRBV2; 9 nucleotides line up with TRBD2. Per the germline V gene, CDR1 is SNHLY and CDR2 is FYNNEI. Unmatched junction bases numbered 8, after V lost 6 bases and J lost 6 bases. CDR3 length: 15 amino acids.

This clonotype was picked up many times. The CDR3 DNA sequence: TGTGCCAGCAGTTCCCATACCACAGATACGCAGTATTTT. It specifies CASSSHTTDTQYF. This chain links TRBV28 with TRBJ2-3; no definite D call. Germline V gene lookup returns CDR1 MDHEN and CDR2 SYDVKM. The V end was cut by 4 bases, the J end by 2 bases, with 7 bases between. This CDR3 has 13 residues.

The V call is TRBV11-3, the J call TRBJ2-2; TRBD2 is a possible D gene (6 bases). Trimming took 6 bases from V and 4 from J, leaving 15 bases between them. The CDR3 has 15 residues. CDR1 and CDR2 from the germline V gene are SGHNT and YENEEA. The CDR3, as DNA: TGTGCCAGCAGACTCGGCGGGGCGTCCACCGGGGAGCTGTTTTTT. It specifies CASRLGGASTGELFF. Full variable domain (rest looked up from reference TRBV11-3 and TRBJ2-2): EAGVVQSPRYKIIEKKQPVAFWCNPISGHNTLYWYLQNLGQGPELLIRYENEEAVDDSQLPKDRFSAERLKGVDSTLKIQPAELGDSAVYLCASRLGGASTGELFFGEGSRLTVL.

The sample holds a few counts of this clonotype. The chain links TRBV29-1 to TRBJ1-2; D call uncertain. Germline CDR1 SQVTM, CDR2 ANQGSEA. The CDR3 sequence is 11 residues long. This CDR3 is CSCEKMDGYTF. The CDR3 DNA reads TGCAGTTGTGAAAAGATGGATGGCTACACCTTC. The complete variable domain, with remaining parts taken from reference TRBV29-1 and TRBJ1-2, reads SAVISQKPSRDICQRGTSLTIQCQVDSQVTMMFWYRQQPGQSLTLIATANQGSEATYESGFVIDKFPISRPNLTFSTLTVSNMSPEDSSIYLCSCEKMDGYTFGSGTRLTVV.

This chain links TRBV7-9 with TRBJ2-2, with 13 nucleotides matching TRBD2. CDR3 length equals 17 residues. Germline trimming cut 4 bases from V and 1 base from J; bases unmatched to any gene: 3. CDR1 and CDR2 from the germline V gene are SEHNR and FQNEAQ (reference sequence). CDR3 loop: CASSSRTSGGNTGELFF. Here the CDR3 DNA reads TGTGCCAGCAGCTCCCGGACTAGCGGGGGGAACACCGGGGAGCTGTTTTTT.

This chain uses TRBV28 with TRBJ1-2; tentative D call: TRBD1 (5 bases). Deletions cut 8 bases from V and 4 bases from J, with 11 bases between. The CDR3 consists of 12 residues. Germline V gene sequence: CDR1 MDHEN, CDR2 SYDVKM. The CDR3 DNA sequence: TGTGCCAGCGGGGGGGGTAGCTATGGCTACACCTTC. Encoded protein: CASGGGSYGYTF.

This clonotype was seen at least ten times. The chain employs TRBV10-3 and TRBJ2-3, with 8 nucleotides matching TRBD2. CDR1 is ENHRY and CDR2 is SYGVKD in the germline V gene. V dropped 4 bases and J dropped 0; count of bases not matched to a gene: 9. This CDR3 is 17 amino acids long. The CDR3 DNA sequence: TGTGCCATCAGTGCGACTAGCGTGAGGGGAAGCACAGATACGCAGTATTTT. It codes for CAISATSVRGSTDTQYF.

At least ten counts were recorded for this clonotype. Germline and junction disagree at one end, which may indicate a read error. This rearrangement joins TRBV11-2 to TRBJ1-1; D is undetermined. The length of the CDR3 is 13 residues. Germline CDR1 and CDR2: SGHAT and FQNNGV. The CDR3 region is CASSSGLNAEAFF. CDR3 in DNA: TGTGCCAGCAGTTCGGGCCTGAACGCTGAAGCTTTCTTT.

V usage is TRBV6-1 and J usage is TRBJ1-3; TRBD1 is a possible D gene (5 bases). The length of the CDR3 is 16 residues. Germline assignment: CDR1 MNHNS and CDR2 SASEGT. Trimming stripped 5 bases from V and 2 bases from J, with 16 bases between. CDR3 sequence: CASSNPSPGTGNTIYF. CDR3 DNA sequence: TGTGCCAGCAGTAACCCTTCTCCAGGGACTGGAAACACCATATATTTT.

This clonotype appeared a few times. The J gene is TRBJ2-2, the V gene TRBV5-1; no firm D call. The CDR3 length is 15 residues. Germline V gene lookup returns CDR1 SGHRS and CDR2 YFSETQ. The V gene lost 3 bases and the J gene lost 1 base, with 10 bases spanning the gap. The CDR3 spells CASSSNRLNTGELFF. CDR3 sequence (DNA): TGCGCCAGCAGCTCGAACCGACTGAACACCGGGGAGCTGTTTTTT.

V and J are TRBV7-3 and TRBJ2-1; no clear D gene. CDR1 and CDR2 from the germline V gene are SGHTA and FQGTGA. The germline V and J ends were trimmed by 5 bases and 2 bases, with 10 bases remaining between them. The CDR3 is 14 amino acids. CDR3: CASSPQATYNEQFF. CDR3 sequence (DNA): TGTGCCAGCAGCCCCCAGGCTACCTACAATGAGCAGTTCTTC.

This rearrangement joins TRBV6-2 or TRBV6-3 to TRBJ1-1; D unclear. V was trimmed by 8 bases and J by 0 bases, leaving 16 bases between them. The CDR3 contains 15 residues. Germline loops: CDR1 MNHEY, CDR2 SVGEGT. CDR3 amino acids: CASETRLGLNTEAFF. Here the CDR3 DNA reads TGTGCCAGCGAGACGAGGCTGGGATTGAACACTGAAGCTTTCTTT.

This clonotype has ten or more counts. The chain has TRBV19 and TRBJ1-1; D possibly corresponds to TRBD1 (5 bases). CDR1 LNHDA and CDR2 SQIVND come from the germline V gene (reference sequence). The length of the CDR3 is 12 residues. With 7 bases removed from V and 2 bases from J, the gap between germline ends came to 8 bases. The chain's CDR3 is CASNGGNTEAFF. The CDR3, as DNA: TGTGCCAGTAATGGGGGAAACACTGAAGCTTTCTTT.

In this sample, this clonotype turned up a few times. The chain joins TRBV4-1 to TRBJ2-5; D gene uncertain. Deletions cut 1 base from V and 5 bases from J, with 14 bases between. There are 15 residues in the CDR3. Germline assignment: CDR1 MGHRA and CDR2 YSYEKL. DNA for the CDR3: TGCGCCAGCAGCCAAGCGTCCGGGCGTGGGGAGACCCAGTACTTC. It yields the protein CASSQASGRGETQYF.

CDR3 sequence reads: CASSQEQTRNYEQYF. The CDR3 DNA sequence: TGCGCCAGCAGCCAAGAACAGACTAGAAATTACGAGCAGTACTTC. The chain links TRBV4-1 to TRBJ2-7; tentative D call: TRBD2 (6 bases). Germline assignment: CDR1 MGHRA and CDR2 YSYEKL. The CDR3 covers 15 residues. V was cut by 0 bases and J by 4 bases, with 13 bases left in between.

CDR3 bases: TGTGCCAGCAGCCAAGATCCCAGAGACTACGAGCAGTACTTC. Encoded protein: CASSQDPRDYEQYF. This chain connects TRBV14 to TRBJ2-7; no reliable D call. The CDR3 is 14 amino acids. Germline CDR1 reads SGHDN; CDR2 reads FVKESK. The ends were cut back, 0 bases at V and 3 bases at J, with 9 bases in the middle.

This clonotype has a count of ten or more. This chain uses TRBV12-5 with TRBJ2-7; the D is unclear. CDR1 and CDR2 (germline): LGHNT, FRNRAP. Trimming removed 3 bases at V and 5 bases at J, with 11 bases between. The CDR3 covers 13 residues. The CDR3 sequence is CASGLSVTHEQYF. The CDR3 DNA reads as TGTGCTAGTGGTTTAAGTGTCACCCACGAGCAGTACTTC.

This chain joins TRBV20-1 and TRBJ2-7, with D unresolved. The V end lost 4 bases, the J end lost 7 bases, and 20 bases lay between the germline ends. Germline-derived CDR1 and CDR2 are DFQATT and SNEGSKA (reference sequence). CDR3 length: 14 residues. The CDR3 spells CSAILPPGRLEQYF. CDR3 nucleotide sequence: TGCAGTGCTATACTTCCCCCCGGACGTTTGGAGCAGTACTTC.

This CDR3 is CASRRGGPSSTDTQYF. The CDR3, as DNA: TGTGCCAGCCGGCGGGGGGGGCCATCTAGCACAGATACGCAGTATTTT. This chain links TRBV28 with TRBJ2-3; 9 bases line up with TRBD2. With 8 bases clipped from V and 0 bases from J, the junction kept 9 bases outside the gene matches. CDR3 length: 16 amino acids. Germline V gives CDR1 MDHEN, CDR2 SYDVKM.

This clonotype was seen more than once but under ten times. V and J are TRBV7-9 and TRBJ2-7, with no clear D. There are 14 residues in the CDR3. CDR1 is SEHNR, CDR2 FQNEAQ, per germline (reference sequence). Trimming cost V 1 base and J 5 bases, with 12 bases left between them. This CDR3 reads CASSLDRGGHEQYF. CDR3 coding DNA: TGTGCCAGCAGCTTAGATCGAGGTGGCCACGAGCAGTACTTC.

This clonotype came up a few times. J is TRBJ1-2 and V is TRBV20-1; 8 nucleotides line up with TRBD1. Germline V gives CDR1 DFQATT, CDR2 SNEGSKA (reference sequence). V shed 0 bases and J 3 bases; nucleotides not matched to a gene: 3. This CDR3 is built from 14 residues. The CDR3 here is CSARDRTGYYGYTF. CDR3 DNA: TGCAGTGCTAGAGATAGGACAGGGTACTATGGCTACACCTTC.